This T cell receptor beta chain was found in a study of cytomegalovirus exposure and HLA in healthy donors. With 60 Vbeta and 13 Jbeta primers, the PCR was carried out. Assay: immunoSEQ multiplex PCR; the TCRdb copy retains only in-frame clones and omits some. Found here are over 150,000 clones, about 84% of them singletons; the top ten hold 4.8%. This clone was observed a handful of times. The antigen remains undetermined. Study-wide findings and caveats: The authors confirmed in vitro that a few CMV-associated chains were specific for CMV antigens.

The CDR3 has 12 residues. V gave up 7 bases and J gave up 5 bases, with 13 bases separating them. Germline CDR1 reads SQVTM; CDR2 reads ANQGSEA. The chain has TRBV29-1 and TRBJ2-3, with D perhaps matching TRBD1 (6 bases). This receptor was obtained from a man between 18 and 29 years old in good health and CMV-seronegative. The sample comprised PBMCs. The CDR3 sequence: CSETQGQDTQYF. The DNA of the CDR3 is TGCAGCGAAACACAGGGTCAAGATACGCAGTATTTT.